This TCR beta chain derives from a study of response to subunit inactivated influenza vaccine. This CDR3 region has 13 residues. Germline loops: CDR1 MDHEN, CDR2 SYDVKM. V lost 5 bases and J lost 4, with 12 bases in between. MiXCR was run by TCRdb on the RT-PCR reads, yielding one entry per CDR3 protein. The sample yields about 540,000 distinct CDR3 sequences, 20% to 25% seen once. Study-wide findings and caveats: Authors suggested few new T cells are recruited by each seasonal influenza vaccination.

This clonotype was picked up a small number of times. The antigen is not known. This sample was also put to use in a study of T cells expressing NK-cell markers. That source reports: With UMIs, 5'RACE template switching was used to make TCR beta cDNA. It was from sorted CD3+CD56+NKG2C+, CD3+CD56+NKG2C- and CD3+CD56-NKG2C+ T cells that TCR beta repertoires came. Among the experiments, several used an anti-gamma-delta TCR antibody to restrict sorting to alpha-beta TCR T cells. In several donors, these clonotypes also led the CD3+CD56-NKG2C+ fraction.

Source: CD4+ T cells sorted from PBMCs, taken roughly 13 days after vaccination. The sequence derives from a man aged 45 to 65 who received an inactivated influenza vaccine. The V gene is TRBV28, the J gene TRBJ2-7; D not certain. CDR3 amino acids: CASSAYNGYEQYF. The CDR3 DNA reads as TGTGCCAGCAGTGCTTACAATGGGTACGAGCAGTACTTC.